This entry lists 18 T cell receptor beta chains sequenced from one sample in a study of identical twins. A single record per CDR3 protein comes from TCRdb applying MiXCR to the 5' RACE reads. The table includes 500,000 to 600,000 distinct CDR3 sequences, around 20% detected once. The sample also formed part of further work on T cells expressing NK-cell markers.

The sample consisted of CD4+ T cells sorted from blood. These receptors came from a woman aged 18-29 years in good health.

This chain connects TRBV6-2 or TRBV6-3 to TRBJ2-7; tentatively, D is TRBD1 (6 bases). V lost 7 bases, J lost 2 bases, and 15 bases lay in between. This CDR3 region has 14 residues. In germline, CDR1 is MNHEY, CDR2 SVGEGT. The CDR3 region is CASNLRGQPYEQYF. DNA of the CDR3: TGTGCCAGCAACCTCAGGGGACAACCCTACGAGCAGTACTTC.

This clonotype was seen only a few times. The rearrangement joins TRBV7-2 to TRBJ2-3; D tentatively fits TRBD1 or TRBD2 (5 bases each). This CDR3 has 13 residues. V lost 8 bases and J lost 6, with 15 bases in between. The germline V gene encodes CDR1 SGHTA and CDR2 FQGNSA. The CDR3 here is CASSTRDVDTQYF. DNA of the CDR3: TGTGCCAGCTCTACAAGGGACGTCGATACGCAGTATTTT.

The rearrangement joins TRBV7-9 to TRBJ1-1; D unclear. The CDR3 covers 14 residues. The germline V and J ends were trimmed by 8 bases and 3 bases, with 16 bases remaining between them. The germline gives CDR1 SEHNR, CDR2 FQNEAQ (reference sequence). This CDR3 reads CASSEWGGDTEAFF. Here the CDR3 DNA reads TGTGCCAGCTCGGAGTGGGGAGGAGACACTGAAGCTTTCTTT.

This chain links TRBV12-3 or TRBV12-4 with TRBJ2-5; TRBD2 agrees at 8 bases. The CDR3 spans 14 residues. The V and J ends lost 1 base and 5 bases, in that order; junction bases with no gene match: 3. The CDR3 spells CASSLGGGHETQYF. In DNA form, the CDR3 reads TGTGCCAGCAGTTTAGGCGGGGGGCATGAGACCCAGTACTTC.

This clonotype was seen more than once but under ten times. The CDR3 loop reads CSARTSGQETQYF. CDR3 sequence (DNA): TGCAGCGCAAGGACTAGCGGACAAGAGACCCAGTACTTC. This chain joins TRBV29-1 and TRBJ2-5; 10 bases are a match to TRBD2. This CDR3 has 13 amino acids. Germline CDR1 and CDR2: SQVTM and ANQGSEA. Trimming removed 7 bases from V and 2 bases from J; junction bases left unmatched: 4. The whole variable domain, filled in from reference TRBV29-1 and TRBJ2-5, reads SAVISQKPSRDICQRGTSLTIQCQVDSQVTMMFWYRQQPGQSLTLIATANQGSEATYESGFVIDKFPISRPNLTFSTLTVSNMSPEDSSIYLCSARTSGQETQYFGPGTRLLVL.

The chain employs TRBV5-5 and TRBJ1-2; D gene uncertain. The V end lost 0 bases, the J end lost 5 bases, and 5 bases lay between the germline ends. The CDR3 is 12 amino acids. Germline assignment: CDR1 SGHKS and CDR2 YYEKEE (reference sequence). The CDR3 reads CASSLAPYGYTF. DNA of the CDR3: TGTGCCAGCAGCTTGGCCCCTTATGGCTACACCTTC.

In nucleotides, the CDR3 is TGCGCCAGCAGCTGGGACATAGCGGGTCCCTACAATGAGCAGTTCTTC. As protein: CASSWDIAGPYNEQFF. The chain joins TRBV5-1 to TRBJ2-1; a weak D match, TRBD2 (7 bases). The germline V gene encodes CDR1 SGHRS and CDR2 YFSETQ. The V end lost 3 bases, the J end lost 2 bases, and 15 bases lay between the germline ends. The CDR3 covers 16 residues.

The chain employs TRBV20-1 and TRBJ2-3, with 8 bases that match TRBD2. The length of the CDR3 is 12 residues. Trimming at V came to 4 bases and at J to 8 bases, leaving 5 bases not matched to a gene. Germline V gene sequence: CDR1 DFQATT, CDR2 SNEGSKA (reference sequence). The CDR3 here is CSANGAGGTQYF. The CDR3 DNA sequence: TGCAGTGCTAATGGGGCGGGAGGTACGCAGTATTTT.

The chain links TRBV20-1 to TRBJ2-3, with a tentative D call TRBD2 (6 bases). Germline-derived CDR1 and CDR2 are DFQATT and SNEGSKA (reference sequence). The CDR3 length is 12 residues. Between the trimmed V and J ends, which lost 0 bases and 14 bases, there was a span of 15 bases. The CDR3 sequence: CSAREGPGSPYF. CDR3 bases: TGCAGTGCTAGAGAGGGACCCGGGAGCCCGTATTTT.

The V call is TRBV6-1, the J call TRBJ1-2; D not resolved. CDR3 size: 13 residues. Trimming stripped 5 bases from V and 0 bases from J, with 7 bases between. In germline, CDR1 is MNHNS, CDR2 SASEGT. CDR3 in amino acids: CASSRTTNYGYTF. The CDR3, as DNA: TGTGCCAGCAGTCGGACGACTAACTATGGCTACACCTTC.

A few counts support this clonotype. The V and J genes are TRBV20-1 and TRBJ2-2, with 9 positions matching TRBD2. Germline V lookup: CDR1 DFQATT, CDR2 SNEGSKA (reference sequence). J was trimmed by 8 bases and V by 3 bases; bases with no gene match: 7. The CDR3 spans 14 residues. Here the CDR3 DNA reads TGCAGTGCTAGCCAGCGGGAGGAAAGTGGGGAGCTGTTTTTT. Encoded protein: CSASQREESGELFF.

The V and J genes are TRBV12-3 or TRBV12-4 and TRBJ2-7; TRBD2 matches at 14 bases. CDR3 size: 16 residues. After removal of 6 bases from V and 5 bases from J, the junction contained 9 bases not matched to a gene. CDR3 in amino acids: CASSQGLAGDLNEQYF. The CDR3 bases are TGTGCCAGCAGCCAGGGACTAGCGGGAGACCTGAACGAGCAGTACTTC.

The sample holds a few counts of this clonotype. The chain combines TRBV7-2 with TRBJ2-1; 7 bases are a match to TRBD2. V shed 0 bases and J 8 bases; nucleotides not matched to a gene: 7. The germline CDR1 and CDR2 sequences are SGHTA and FQGNSA. The CDR3 consists of 15 residues. CDR3 residues: CASSLAGGPFDEQFF. The DNA of the CDR3 is TGTGCCAGCAGCTTAGCGGGAGGGCCGTTTGATGAGCAGTTCTTC.

V is TRBV5-1 and J is TRBJ2-6, with D possibly matching TRBD2 (6 bases). This CDR3 has 18 residues. Trimming removed 2 bases at V and 0 bases at J, with 15 bases between. Germline CDR1 is SGHRS and CDR2 is YFSETQ. CDR3 residues: CASSFLRGVSSGANVLTF. The CDR3 nucleotides are TGCGCCAGCAGCTTTCTGCGGGGAGTAAGCTCTGGGGCCAACGTCCTGACTTTC.

For the CDR3, the DNA is TGCAGTGTAGAGGGGCTCACCGGGGAGCTGTTTTTT. It encodes CSVEGLTGELFF. The J gene is TRBJ2-2, the V gene TRBV20-1, with D perhaps TRBD1 or TRBD2 (5 bases each). This CDR3 is built from 12 residues. V was clipped by 7 bases and J by 4 bases, with 10 bases between them. Germline V gene lookup returns CDR1 DFQATT and CDR2 SNEGSKA (reference sequence).

With respect to this clonotype: The junction differs from germline at one of its ends, possibly a read error. The chain employs TRBV5-5 and TRBJ2-5; 8 bases map to TRBD2. Germline loops: CDR1 SGHKS, CDR2 YYEKEE (reference sequence). This CDR3 is 11 amino acids long. The CDR3 DNA follows: TGTGCCAGCAGCTTCCTAGCGGGCAGACACTTC. It is translated as CASSFLAGRHF.

The chain joins TRBV4-1 to TRBJ2-3; D might be TRBD2 (6 bases). The CDR3 runs to 15 residues. Trimming shortened V by 0 bases and J by 5 bases, and 12 bases separated the two germline ends. The germline V gene has CDR1 MGHRA and CDR2 YSYEKL. The CDR3 loop reads CASSQDWRAGDTQYF. Here the CDR3 DNA reads TGCGCCAGCAGCCAAGATTGGAGGGCGGGAGATACGCAGTATTTT.

This chain links TRBV10-3 with TRBJ2-3; 7 positions agree with TRBD1. The CDR3 totals 13 residues. With V trimmed by 7 bases and J by 2 bases, 3 bases remained unmatched. Germline V gene data show CDR1 as ENHRY and CDR2 as SYGVKD. CDR3 DNA sequence: TGTGCCATCAAGGGACAGTTCACAGATACGCAGTATTTT. Translating gives CAIKGQFTDTQYF.